The 32 T cell receptor beta chains reported below all come from one sample, sequenced in a study of CD8+ T cells in alopecia areata. After isolation, RNA underwent reverse transcription to generate cDNA as the sequencing template. TCRdb's copy holds only in-frame clones and misses some; the assay was immunoSEQ multiplex PCR. The data hold 150,000 or so clones, with 49% observed a single time. The starting material was CD8+ T cells sorted from blood, obtained at week 0. The receptors were sampled from a human donor with alopecia areata.

This clone was picked up a small number of times. The chain is built from TRBV6-6 and TRBJ2-2, with no clear D. V lost 2 bases to trimming and J lost 0 bases, with 4 bases between them. The CDR3 consists of 14 residues. Germline V CDR1 and CDR2: MNHNY, SVGAGI (reference sequence). The CDR3 here is CASSYGANTGELFF. CDR3 DNA sequence: TGTGCCAGCAGTTACGGAGCGAACACCGGGGAGCTGTTTTTT.

This clone ranks as medium-sized (0.01 to 0.1%). CDR3 nucleotide sequence: TGCGCCAGCAGGAATATAGATACGCAGTATTTT. Translation: CASRNIDTQYF. This chain connects TRBV10-1 to TRBJ2-3; D uncertain. The CDR3 spans 11 residues. CDR1 is WNHNN, CDR2 SYGVQD, per germline (reference sequence). Trimming stripped 6 bases from V and 5 bases from J, with 6 bases between.

The J gene is TRBJ1-1, the V gene TRBV19; possible D gene TRBD1, 5 bases. V shed 3 bases and J shed 3 bases, with 14 bases lying between them. The length of the CDR3 is 15 residues. Germline CDR1 LNHDA, CDR2 SQIVND (reference sequence). The CDR3 region is CASSIEGMSDTEAFF. CDR3 coding DNA: TGTGCCAGTAGTATTGAGGGGATGTCGGACACTGAAGCTTTCTTT.

V usage is TRBV4-1 and J usage is TRBJ1-1, with D uncertain. The ends were cut back, 0 bases at V and 8 bases at J, with 10 bases in the middle. CDR1 is MGHRA, CDR2 YSYEKL, per germline. The CDR3 is 13 amino acids. DNA of the CDR3: TGCGCCAGCAGCCAAGATTTGGAGGAGGAAGCTTTCTTT. Protein: CASSQDLEEEAFF.

V gene TRBV29-1 combines with J gene TRBJ2-5, with D unclear. The CDR3 is 10 amino acids. Trimming pared 4 bases from V and 12 bases from J, leaving 12 bases between. CDR1 and CDR2 (germline): SQVTM, ANQGSEA. The CDR3 nucleotides read TGCAGCGTTGTAGGCGGCGGCGAGTACTTC. The encoded protein is CSVVGGGEYF.

V and J are TRBV18 and TRBJ2-5; no clear D gene. Trimming stripped 6 bases from V and 5 bases from J, with 10 bases between. The CDR3 covers 12 residues. Per germline, CDR1 KGHSH and CDR2 LQKENI. The CDR3 DNA reads TGTGCCAGCTCCCCCGGAATGGAGACCCAGTACTTC. This codes for CASSPGMETQYF. The full variable domain, rest sourced from reference TRBV18 and TRBJ2-5, is NAGVMQNPRHLVRRRGQEARLRCSPMKGHSHVYWYRQLPEEGLKFMVYLQKENIIDESGMPKERFSAEFPKEGPSILRIQQVVRGDSAAYFCASSPGMETQYFGPGTRLLVL.

The table lists this clone with many counts. This may be a read error: a much more frequent sequence differs by one nucleotide. The V call is TRBV6-4, the J call TRBJ2-3; 10 nucleotides align to TRBD1. CDR3 size: 14 residues. Germline V CDR1 and CDR2: MRHNA, SNTAGT. With 2 bases clipped from V and 4 bases from J, the junction kept 0 bases outside the gene matches. CDR3 DNA: TGTGCCAGCAGTGACGGACAGGGGGCAGATACGCAGTATTTT. Protein product: CASSDGQGADTQYF.

The chain recombines TRBV13 with TRBJ1-6, with a possible D match to TRBD1 (6 bases). The CDR3 is 14 residues long. The V and J ends lost 4 bases and 7 bases respectively, with 11 bases between them. Germline CDR1 PRHDT, CDR2 FYEKMQ (reference sequence). This chain's CDR3 is CASSYQGNNSPLHF. In DNA, the CDR3 is TGTGCCAGCAGCTACCAGGGGAACAATTCACCCCTCCACTTT. The variable domain in full, completed from reference TRBV13 and TRBJ1-6, reads AAGVIQSPRHLIKEKRETATLKCYPIPRHDTVYWYQQGPGQDPQFLISFYEKMQSDKGSIPDRFSAQQFSDYHSELNMSSLELGDSALYFCASSYQGNNSPLHFGNGTRLTVT.

The rearrangement joins TRBV15 to TRBJ2-5; either TRBD1 or TRBD2 may supply D (5 bases each). Trimming left V 0 bases short and J 6 bases short, with 8 bases between. Germline V gene lookup returns CDR1 LNHNV and CDR2 YYDKDF (reference sequence). This CDR3 comprises 13 residues. CDR3 sequence: CATSRERGKTQYF. CDR3 coding DNA: TGTGCCACCAGCAGAGAGAGGGGAAAGACCCAGTACTTC.

This rearrangement joins TRBV27 to TRBJ2-7; TRBD1 matches at 10 bases. This CDR3 contains 14 residues. V trimming: 5 bases; J trimming: 4 bases; junction bases outside the gene matches: 5. Germline CDR1 and CDR2: MNHEY and SMNVEV (reference sequence). CDR3 amino acids: CASSQGQGLYEQYF. CDR3 coding DNA: TGTGCCAGCAGTCAGGGACAGGGGCTTTACGAGCAGTACTTC.

V is TRBV27 and J is TRBJ2-7, with D uncertain. V shed 0 bases and J shed 3 bases, with 12 bases lying between them. The CDR3 runs to 15 residues. Per germline, CDR1 MNHEY and CDR2 SMNVEV (reference sequence). As DNA, the CDR3 is TGTGCCAGCAGTTTATCGAGTAGAGGTTTCTACGAGCAGTACTTC. This encodes CASSLSSRGFYEQYF.

This chain joins TRBV7-2 and TRBJ1-6; the match to TRBD1 covers 7 bases. Germline-derived CDR1 and CDR2 are SGHTA and FQGNSA. The junction had 1 base not matched to a gene; V was cut back by 0 bases and J by 8 bases. The length of the CDR3 is 14 residues. Written as DNA, the CDR3 is TGTGCCAGCAGCTTAGCAGGGGGCGATTCACCCCTCCACTTT. This gives the protein CASSLAGGDSPLHF.

This clone was observed a handful of times. V usage is TRBV7-2 and J usage is TRBJ2-7; D is perhaps TRBD1 (5 bases). V was clipped by 5 bases and J by 2 bases, with 16 bases between them. The CDR3 covers 15 residues. Germline V gene lookup returns CDR1 SGHTA and CDR2 FQGNSA. The CDR3 reads CASSPIADSPYEQYF. In nucleotides, the CDR3 is TGTGCCAGCAGCCCCATCGCTGACAGCCCCTACGAGCAGTACTTC.

This chain uses TRBV5-1 with TRBJ2-7; D perhaps matches TRBD2 (6 bases). The V end lost 0 bases, the J end lost 6 bases, and 10 bases lay between the germline ends. The CDR3 spans 13 residues. Germline values: CDR1 SGHRS, CDR2 YFSETQ. CDR3 coding DNA: TGCGCCAGCAGCTTGGTACTAGCTGGCGAGCAGTACTTC. Its protein product is CASSLVLAGEQYF.

V usage is TRBV5-1 and J usage is TRBJ1-1; the D gene is possibly TRBD1 (5 bases). This CDR3 is 15 amino acids long. Germline V lookup: CDR1 SGHRS, CDR2 YFSETQ. V was trimmed by 4 bases and J by 0 bases, leaving 13 bases between them. CDR3 DNA sequence: TGCGCCAGCAGCCACGGGCGGGGACTGAACACTGAAGCTTTCTTT. Protein sequence: CASSHGRGLNTEAFF.

This clone was counted between two and nine times. The chain is built from TRBV10-3 and TRBJ2-5; D call uncertain. The J call may not be correct, given that the DNA end is closer to TRBJ2-7. The length of the CDR3 is 12 residues. The germline CDR1 and CDR2 sequences are ENHRY and SYGVKD. The CDR3 DNA follows: TGTGCCATCAGTGAGGGCACTTACGAGCAGTACTTC. This translates into CAISEGTYEQYF.

The V gene is TRBV28, the J gene TRBJ2-7; D unclear. CDR3 size: 11 residues. In germline, CDR1 is MDHEN, CDR2 SYDVKM. V lost 4 bases to trimming and J lost 3 bases, with 4 bases between them. In DNA form, the CDR3 reads TGTGCCAGCAGTTGGGACTACGAGCAGTACTTC. It is translated as CASSWDYEQYF.

This chain links TRBV6-6 with TRBJ2-2, with D uncertain. There are 13 residues in the CDR3. From germline, CDR1 is MNHNY and CDR2 SVGAGI (reference sequence). V lost 2 bases and J lost 2, with 3 bases in between. CDR3 nucleotide sequence: TGTGCCAGCAGTTACCACAACACCGGGGAGCTGTTTTTT. Translated: CASSYHNTGELFF.

This clone has more than one count but fewer than ten. Here the CDR3 DNA reads TGTGCCAGCAGCCCGCGGGACAGCCCCTACGAGCAGTACTTC. This sequence encodes CASSPRDSPYEQYF. The chain combines TRBV5-6 with TRBJ2-7; a weak D match, TRBD1 (7 bases). V lost 4 bases to trimming and J lost 2 bases, with 13 bases between them. The germline V gene encodes CDR1 SGHDT and CDR2 YYEEEE. This CDR3 comprises 14 residues.

CDR3 region: CASSFLWSGESYEQYF. CDR3 nucleotides: TGTGCCAGCAGCTTCCTGTGGAGCGGGGAAAGCTACGAGCAGTACTTC. The rearrangement joins TRBV7-8 to TRBJ2-7; TRBD2 agrees at 7 bases. V shed 3 bases, J shed 3 bases, and the junction held 11 bases outside the gene matches. Germline V gene lookup returns CDR1 SGHVS and CDR2 FQNEAQ. The CDR3 length is 16 residues. Based on the CDR3 plus reference TRBV7-8 and TRBJ2-7, the full variable domain is GAGVSQSPRYKVAKRGQDVALRCDPISGHVSLFWYQQALGQGPEFLTYFQNEAQLDKSGLPSDRFFAERPEGSVSTLKIQRTQQEDSAVYLCASSFLWSGESYEQYFGPGTRLTVT.

This clone has just a few counts. The chain carries TRBV29-1 and TRBJ2-2; D may match TRBD1 or TRBD2 (5 bases each). V lost 1 base, J lost 6 bases, and 6 bases lay in between. The germline V gene encodes CDR1 SQVTM and CDR2 ANQGSEA. This CDR3 is 12 amino acids long. CDR3 region: CSVEGDAGELFF. Written as DNA, the CDR3 is TGCAGCGTTGAAGGGGACGCCGGGGAGCTGTTTTTT.

This clone came up a few times. The chain employs TRBV9 and TRBJ1-1; unclear D gene. V lost 1 base, J lost 5 bases, and 6 bases lay in between. The CDR3 extends over 12 amino acids. Germline values: CDR1 SGDLS, CDR2 YYNGEE. This CDR3 is CASSVSGTEAFF. The CDR3 DNA sequence: TGTGCCAGCAGCGTATCAGGTACTGAAGCTTTCTTT. The complete variable domain, with remaining parts taken from reference TRBV9 and TRBJ1-1, reads DSGVTQTPKHLITATGQRVTLRCSPRSGDLSVYWYQQSLDQGLQFLIQYYNGEERAKGNILERFSAQQFPDLHSELNLSSLELGDSALYFCASSVSGTEAFFGQGTRLTVV.

There are a few counts of this clone. The V and J genes are TRBV19 and TRBJ1-5; maybe TRBD1 (5 bases). CDR1 is LNHDA, CDR2 SQIVND, per germline (reference sequence). Trimming shortened V by 8 bases and J by 1 base, and 9 bases separated the two germline ends. This CDR3 comprises 13 residues. CDR3: CASWDESNQPQHF. The CDR3 nucleotides are TGTGCCAGTTGGGACGAAAGCAATCAGCCCCAGCATTTT.

The V gene is TRBV27, the J gene TRBJ1-2, with a possible D match to TRBD1 (5 bases). Germline loops: CDR1 MNHEY, CDR2 SMNVEV (reference sequence). CDR3 length equals 15 residues. Trimming shortened V by 3 bases and J by 8 bases, and 19 bases separated the two germline ends. CDR3 region: CASSFEGRLPYGYTF. Here the CDR3 DNA reads TGTGCCAGCAGTTTTGAGGGGCGACTTCCCTACGGCTACACCTTC.

The chain couples TRBV2 to TRBJ2-1; D not resolved. In germline, CDR1 is SNHLY, CDR2 FYNNEI. This CDR3 region has 14 residues. V was pared by 1 base and J by 4 bases, with 8 bases between. CDR3 sequence (DNA): TGTGCCAGCAGTGAAGGACCTGAGTACAATGAGCAGTTCTTC. Amino acids: CASSEGPEYNEQFF.

This clone was counted between two and nine times. V gene TRBV29-1 combines with J gene TRBJ1-1; no definite D call. Per the germline V gene, CDR1 is SQVTM and CDR2 is ANQGSEA. This CDR3 contains 11 residues. V lost 3 bases, J lost 1 base, and 3 bases lay in between. For the CDR3, the DNA is TGCAGCGTTGACAAGAACACTGAAGCTTTCTTT. Translated: CSVDKNTEAFF.

This chain connects TRBV6-5 to TRBJ1-1; 10 positions match TRBD1. This CDR3 has 14 residues. J gave up 4 bases and V 6 bases, and 5 bases lay outside the gene matches. In germline, CDR1 is MNHEY, CDR2 SVGAGI. The CDR3 DNA reads TGTGCCAGCAGGGGACAGGGGATCACCACTGAAGCTTTCTTT. Protein: CASRGQGITTEAFF.

The CDR3: CAWSVDSPYEQYF. The CDR3 bases are TGTGCCTGGAGTGTAGATTCACCCTACGAGCAGTACTTC. The rearrangement uses TRBV30 and TRBJ2-7; no clear D. The germline V gene has CDR1 GTSNPN and CDR2 SVGIG (reference sequence). V gave up 0 bases and J gave up 2 bases, with 8 bases separating them. The CDR3 spans 13 residues.

This clone was observed a handful of times. The chain has TRBV2 and TRBJ2-7, with 8 bases matching TRBD1. Per germline, CDR1 SNHLY and CDR2 FYNNEI. The CDR3 runs to 13 residues. V lost 4 bases to trimming and J lost 2 bases; unmatched junction nucleotides: 1. Here the CDR3 DNA reads TGTGCCAGCAGTGTGGGACAGGCCTACGAGCAGTACTTC. Translation gives CASSVGQAYEQYF.

The chain couples TRBV7-3 to TRBJ1-1, with TRBD1 matching over 10 bases. With V trimmed by 5 bases and J by 3 bases, 9 bases remained unmatched. This CDR3 region has 16 residues. The germline V gene encodes CDR1 SGHTA and CDR2 FQGTGA. As DNA, the CDR3 is TGTGCCAGCAGCCCCGGGACAGGGGAGCGGCACACTGAAGCTTTCTTT. It is translated as CASSPGTGERHTEAFF.

The chain carries TRBV27 and TRBJ1-6, with 9 positions matching TRBD1. In germline, CDR1 is MNHEY, CDR2 SMNVEV (reference sequence). CDR3 size: 16 residues. J lost 7 bases, V lost 5 bases, and 9 bases had no gene match. The CDR3 bases are TGTGCCAGCAGTCTATGGACAGGGGATGGGAATTCACCCCTCCACTTT. It translates to CASSLWTGDGNSPLHF.

This chain uses TRBV5-4 with TRBJ2-1, with D unresolved. The CDR3 has 14 amino acids. CDR1 SGHNT and CDR2 YYREEE come from the germline V gene (reference sequence). The ends were cut back, 2 bases at V and 6 bases at J, with 12 bases in the middle. This CDR3 reads CASSLDGTLNEQFF. CDR3 nucleotides: TGTGCCAGCAGCTTAGACGGTACCCTCAATGAGCAGTTCTTC.